The present T cell receptor (beta chain) was sequenced within a study of T-cell reconstitution after alpha-beta-depleted transplantation in children. Study results and limitations: There were some patients whose high TCRbeta diversity at day 60 came from surviving recipient T cells and thymic progenitors.

This clonotype was detected only a few times. The antigen is undetermined. The CDR3 loop spans 15 amino acids. The V and J ends lost 5 bases and 6 bases, in that order; junction bases with no gene match: 6. During its preparation, the TCRbeta library received unique molecular identifiers. MiXCR was run by TCRdb on the PCR reads, yielding one entry per CDR3 protein. Here the sample spans just under 350,000 distinct CDR3 sequences, around 15% being singletons. Sequenced here: PBMCs, mostly from graft donor cells, sampled 360 days after TCRalphabeta/CD19-depleted stem cell transplant. The V call is TRBV12-3 or TRBV12-4, the J call TRBJ2-1, with 11 positions matching TRBD2. The clonotype originates from a male patient aged 2-15 years who had a stem cell transplant for acute lymphoblastic leukemia, so the T cells may come from the graft donor. The CDR3 loop is CASSPALAGVNEQFF. Here the CDR3 DNA reads TGTGCCAGCAGTCCCGCACTAGCGGGAGTCAATGAGCAGTTCTTC.